These 18 T cell receptor beta chains share one sample of origin, sequenced in a study of T cell responses to AZD1222 COVID-19 vaccine. The table came from immunoSEQ multiplex PCR; TCRdb's copy has only in-frame clones and leaves some out. The data show 160,000 or so clones, under 95% seen once. The specimen comprised peripheral blood, sampled on day 0 of AZD1222 vaccination. These receptor sequences come from an adult in good health.

There are a few counts of this clone. This chain joins TRBV10-3 and TRBJ2-5; possibly TRBD2 for D (6 bases). The ends were cut back, 10 bases at V and 5 bases at J, with 17 bases in the middle. The CDR3 loop spans 13 amino acids. In germline, CDR1 is ENHRY, CDR2 SYGVKD. The CDR3 spells CATLSGGLETQYF. CDR3 DNA sequence: TGTGCCACCCTTAGCGGCGGTTTGGAGACCCAGTACTTC.

V and J are TRBV6-1 and TRBJ2-3; 10 nucleotides agree with TRBD2. After removal of 1 base from V and 5 bases from J, the junction contained 6 bases not matched to a gene. Per the germline V gene, CDR1 is MNHNS and CDR2 is SASEGT. The length of the CDR3 is 16 residues. The CDR3 reads CASSEGLAGAQDTQYF. CDR3 sequence (DNA): TGTGCCAGCAGTGAAGGGCTAGCGGGAGCCCAAGATACGCAGTATTTT.

The chain carries TRBV9 and TRBJ2-2; TRBD1 might be the D (6 bases). Trimming removed 5 bases from V and 0 bases from J, with 17 bases in between. The CDR3 runs to 17 residues. The germline V gene has CDR1 SGDLS and CDR2 YYNGEE. CDR3 sequence (DNA): TGTGCCAGCAGTCACAAGTCAGGGGTCACGAACACCGGGGAGCTGTTTTTT. As protein: CASSHKSGVTNTGELFF. Using reference TRBV9 and TRBJ2-2 for the parts outside the CDR3, the full variable domain is DSGVTQTPKHLITATGQRVTLRCSPRSGDLSVYWYQQSLDQGLQFLIQYYNGEERAKGNILERFSAQQFPDLHSELNLSSLELGDSALYFCASSHKSGVTNTGELFFGEGSRLTVL.

The chain links TRBV24-1 to TRBJ2-1, with D possibly matching TRBD2 (6 bases). This CDR3 is 14 amino acids long. In germline, CDR1 is KGHDR, CDR2 SFDVKD. V gave up 4 bases and J gave up 7 bases, with 13 bases separating them. CDR3 in amino acids: CATSDPGTENEQFF. The CDR3, as DNA: TGTGCCACCAGTGACCCCGGGACTGAGAATGAGCAGTTCTTC.

This rearrangement joins TRBV28 to TRBJ1-5; D not certain. This CDR3 region has 14 residues. Germline V gene sequence: CDR1 MDHEN, CDR2 SYDVKM. Trimming shortened V by 1 base and J by 3 bases, and 7 bases separated the two germline ends. CDR3 coding DNA: TGTGCCAGCAGTTTATTAGGGTCCAATCAGCCCCAGCATTTT. This gives the protein CASSLLGSNQPQHF.

The chain carries TRBV5-1 and TRBJ2-7, with 10 bases aligning to TRBD2. V lost 2 bases and J lost 1; bases outside the gene matches: 3. Germline V CDR1 and CDR2: SGHRS, YFSETQ. The CDR3 spans 15 residues. The CDR3 bases are TGCGCCAGCAGCTTTAGCGGGAGGACATCCTACGAGCAGTACTTC. Protein: CASSFSGRTSYEQYF.

The chain uses TRBV4-1 and TRBJ1-4; D is unresolved. The CDR3 is 15 amino acids. V was shortened by 0 bases and J by 1 base, with 6 bases between the two germline ends. Germline V gene lookup returns CDR1 MGHRA and CDR2 YSYEKL. CDR3 protein: CASSQDRLTNEKLFF. The CDR3 DNA follows: TGCGCCAGCAGCCAAGATCGGCTAACTAATGAAAAACTGTTTTTT.

The chain has TRBV6-5 and TRBJ2-7; 13 bases line up with TRBD2. V lost 6 bases, J lost 6 bases, and 8 bases stayed unmatched. The CDR3 is made up of 15 amino acids. Germline loops: CDR1 MNHEY, CDR2 SVGAGI. This chain's CDR3 is CASSPGLAGVSEQYF. For the CDR3, the DNA is TGTGCCAGCAGCCCCGGACTAGCGGGAGTCAGCGAGCAGTACTTC.

This chain connects TRBV5-1 to TRBJ2-1, with TRBD2 matching over 9 bases. Germline CDR1 SGHRS, CDR2 YFSETQ. The length of the CDR3 is 16 residues. V shed 4 bases, J shed 6 bases, and the junction held 11 bases outside the gene matches. The CDR3 DNA reads as TGCGCCAGCAGCCGAGAAGGGACTAGCTACGCCAATGAGCAGTTCTTC. This codes for CASSREGTSYANEQFF. The entire variable domain, with the rest obtained from reference TRBV5-1 and TRBJ2-1, is as follows: KAGVTQTPRYLIKTRGQQVTLSCSPISGHRSVSWYQQTPGQGLQFLFEYFSETQRNKGNFPGRFSGRQFSNSRSEMNVSTLELGDSALYLCASSREGTSYANEQFFGPGTRLTVL.

The rearrangement links TRBV7-2 to TRBJ1-5; D is uncertain. V lost 2 bases to trimming and J lost 3 bases, with 5 bases between them. Germline lookup yields CDR1 SGHTA and CDR2 FQGNSA. The CDR3 is 13 amino acids. The CDR3 nucleotides are TGTGCCAGCAGCTTACAGGTCAATCAGCCCCAGCATTTT. Amino acids: CASSLQVNQPQHF.

The chain couples TRBV5-1 to TRBJ2-1; TRBD2 agrees at 11 bases. Germline trimming cut 4 bases from V and 7 bases from J; bases unmatched to any gene: 13. The germline V gene encodes CDR1 SGHRS and CDR2 YFSETQ. The CDR3 length is 17 residues. The CDR3 DNA follows: TGCGCCAGCAGCCCTTCGCGACTAGCGGGAAGGTATAATGAGCAGTTCTTC. Translation gives CASSPSRLAGRYNEQFF. The whole variable domain, filled in from reference TRBV5-1 and TRBJ2-1, reads KAGVTQTPRYLIKTRGQQVTLSCSPISGHRSVSWYQQTPGQGLQFLFEYFSETQRNKGNFPGRFSGRQFSNSRSEMNVSTLELGDSALYLCASSPSRLAGRYNEQFFGPGTRLTVL.

The CDR3 is CASSVLNGYTF. Written as DNA, the CDR3 is TGTGCCAGTAGTGTTTTAAATGGCTACACCTTC. The chain links TRBV19 to TRBJ1-2; D call uncertain. The CDR3 sequence is 11 residues long. V was cut by 5 bases and J by 6 bases, with 7 bases left in between. Germline V gene data show CDR1 as LNHDA and CDR2 as SQIVND (reference sequence).

J is TRBJ2-2 and V is TRBV5-1; no clear D. Germline CDR1 SGHRS, CDR2 YFSETQ. This CDR3 contains 14 residues. The V and J ends lost 0 bases and 4 bases respectively, with 7 bases between them. The CDR3 spells CASSLDGRTGELFF. DNA for the CDR3: TGCGCCAGCAGCTTGGATGGACGCACCGGGGAGCTGTTTTTT.

The chain couples TRBV14 to TRBJ1-5; D might be TRBD1 (6 bases). The germline gives CDR1 SGHDN, CDR2 FVKESK. The CDR3 is 13 residues long. V was clipped by 5 bases and J by 6 bases, with 11 bases between them. The DNA of the CDR3 is TGTGCCAGCAGCGCCGGGGGGGCTCAGCCCCAGCATTTT. Residues: CASSAGGAQPQHF.

CDR3 region: CASSLSGRSNNEQFF. The CDR3 nucleotides read TGTGCCAGCAGCTTAAGCGGGAGGTCCAACAATGAGCAGTTCTTC. The V and J genes are TRBV11-2 and TRBJ2-1; TRBD2 matches at 9 bases. This CDR3 is 15 amino acids long. J was trimmed by 5 bases and V by 2 bases; bases with no gene match: 4. The germline gives CDR1 SGHAT, CDR2 FQNNGV.

This rearrangement joins TRBV7-2 to TRBJ1-2; TRBD1 might be the D (5 bases). The V gene lost 5 bases and the J gene lost 4 bases, with 11 bases spanning the gap. The germline gives CDR1 SGHTA, CDR2 FQGNSA. The CDR3 has 13 amino acids. In DNA, the CDR3 is TGTGCCAGCAGCCTGGGGGGAGTCTATGGCTACACCTTC. Protein sequence: CASSLGGVYGYTF.

This clone was detected only a few times. The rearrangement joins TRBV27 to TRBJ2-7, with 8 nucleotides matching TRBD1. V gave up 6 bases and J gave up 2 bases; unmatched junction bases: 12. The CDR3 is made up of 16 amino acids. Per germline, CDR1 MNHEY and CDR2 SMNVEV (reference sequence). CDR3: CASRLTPTGAPYEQYF. The CDR3 DNA reads as TGTGCCAGCAGGCTTACCCCGACAGGGGCCCCCTACGAGCAGTACTTC.

The chain joins TRBV7-3 to TRBJ2-2, with TRBD2 matching 7 bases. The CDR3 loop spans 13 amino acids. Germline V gene data show CDR1 as SGHTA and CDR2 as FQGTGA. The ends lost 5 bases at V and 6 bases at J; junction bases unmatched: 3. CDR3 in amino acids: CASSPAGAGELFF. CDR3 bases: TGTGCCAGCAGCCCGGCGGGAGCCGGGGAGCTGTTTTTT.